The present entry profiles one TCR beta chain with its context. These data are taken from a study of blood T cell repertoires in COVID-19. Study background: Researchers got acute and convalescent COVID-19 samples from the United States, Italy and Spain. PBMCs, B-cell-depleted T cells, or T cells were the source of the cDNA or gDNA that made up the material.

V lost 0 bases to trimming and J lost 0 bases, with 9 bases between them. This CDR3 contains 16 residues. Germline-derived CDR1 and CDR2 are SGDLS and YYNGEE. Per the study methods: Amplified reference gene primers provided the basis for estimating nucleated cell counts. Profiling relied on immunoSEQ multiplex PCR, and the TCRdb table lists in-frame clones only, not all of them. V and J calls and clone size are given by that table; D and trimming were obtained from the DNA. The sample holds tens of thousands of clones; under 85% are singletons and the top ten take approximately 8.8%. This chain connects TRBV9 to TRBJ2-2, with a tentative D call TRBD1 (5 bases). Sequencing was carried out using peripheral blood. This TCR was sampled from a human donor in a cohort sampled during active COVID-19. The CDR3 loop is CASSVEGSTNTGELFF. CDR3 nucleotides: TGTGCCAGCAGCGTAGAGGGGTCTACGAACACCGGGGAGCTGTTTTTT.